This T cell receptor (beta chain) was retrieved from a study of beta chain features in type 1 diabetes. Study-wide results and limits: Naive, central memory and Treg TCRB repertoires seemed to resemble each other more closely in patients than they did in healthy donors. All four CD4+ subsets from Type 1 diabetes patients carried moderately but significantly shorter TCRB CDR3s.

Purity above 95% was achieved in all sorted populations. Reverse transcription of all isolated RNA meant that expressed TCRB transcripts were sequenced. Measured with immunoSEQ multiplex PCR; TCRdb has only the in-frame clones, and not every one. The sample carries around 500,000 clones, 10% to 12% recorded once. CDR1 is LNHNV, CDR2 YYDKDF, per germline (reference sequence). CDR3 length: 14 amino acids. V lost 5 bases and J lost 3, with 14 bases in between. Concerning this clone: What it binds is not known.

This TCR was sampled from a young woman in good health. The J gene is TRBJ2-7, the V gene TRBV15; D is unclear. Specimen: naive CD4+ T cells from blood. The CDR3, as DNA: TGTGCCACCAGCCCCTATCGGGTGGACTACGAGCAGTACGTC. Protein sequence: CATSPYRVDYEQYV.